The clone carrying this T cell receptor (beta chain) was detected many times. Antigen specificity is unknown. The data were obtained in a study of T cell repertoires in cytomegalovirus infection. Background on the study: From public TCR beta signatures came an indication of both CMV infection and matching HLA type.

Germline loops: CDR1 SGHTA, CDR2 FQGNSA. V lost 0 bases and J lost 1, with 7 bases in between. The CDR3 extends over 14 amino acids. A single record per CDR3 protein comes from TCRdb applying MiXCR to the reads. The sample includes about 530,000 distinct CDR3 sequences, more than 25% of them seen just once. Regarding the study as a whole: HLA-C-restricted, CMV-specific TCR beta clonotypes were dominant ex vivo. Accumulated public TCR beta family frequency recognized individuals carrying CMV together with the relevant HLA.

The V call is TRBV7-2, the J call TRBJ2-7; D gene unclear. Sequencing was carried out using PBMCs. The sequence was collected from a human donor in good health (CMV status not recorded). Some clones in this sample may be carry-over from other donors' samples. Here the CDR3 reads CASSLADGSYEQYF. CDR3 bases: TGTGCCAGCAGCTTAGCGGACGGTTCCTACGAGCAGTACTTC.